Listed below are T cell receptor beta chains from one sample, sequenced in a study of T cell repertoires in cytomegalovirus infection. TCRdb analysed the reads with MiXCR anew, one entry per CDR3 protein. Among about 230,000 distinct CDR3 sequences listed, about 23% were seen once. The sample comprised CD8+ T cells from PBMCs. These receptors came from a human donor in good health (CMV status not recorded). Some clones in this sample may be carry-over from other donors' samples. CDR3s include the opening cysteine and the closing phenylalanine or tryptophan. D genes are given only for firm matches. Only some rows state a clone size, as once, few, many or a class for expanded clones.

TRBJ2-3	.	TRBV5-1	.	TGCGCCAGCAGCCGGTTGTCCTCAGATACGCAGTATTTT	CASSRLSSDTQYF
TRBJ2-7	many	TRBV5-6	.	TGTGCCAGCTCGACCGGGACGGCCTACGAGCAGTACTTC	CASSTGTAYEQYF
TRBJ1-1	many	TRBV7-3	.	TGTGCCAGCAGCTCCCGAACAAACACTGAAGCTTTCTTT	CASSSRTNTEAFF
TRBJ1-1	many	TRBV12-3/TRBV12-4	.	TGTGCCAGCAGTTTTGGGAGCACTGAAGCTTTCTTT	CASSFGSTEAFF
TRBJ1-5	.	TRBV28	.	TGTGCCAGCACCCCTGGGGATCAGCCCCAGCATTTT	CASTPGDQPQHF
TRBJ2-7	few	TRBV20-1	TRBD2	TGCAGTGCTAGAGATCACCTAGCGGGGTTCCACGAGCAGTACTTC	CSARDHLAGFHEQYF
TRBJ2-2	.	TRBV6-6	TRBD2	TGTGCCACCCGGACTAGCGGAACCGGGGAGCTGTTTTTT	CATRTSGTGELFF
TRBJ1-1	.	TRBV5-1	.	TGCGCCAGCAGCGTCTTGGGGGGCGCGGGCCTACAGGAAGCTTTCTTT	CASSVLGGAGLQEAFF
TRBJ1-1	few	TRBV4-2	TRBD1	TGTGCCAGCAGCCAAGAAAGTACAGGGGGGAACACTGAAGCTTTCTTT	CASSQESTGGNTEAFF
TRBJ2-1	many	TRBV11-2	TRBD2	TGTGCCAGCAGCTCCCTAGCGGGCCCCTACAATGAGCAGTTCTTC	CASSSLAGPYNEQFF
TRBJ2-7	many	TRBV7-9	.	TGTGCCAGCAGCCCACCGGACAGCCCCTCCTACGAGCAGTACTTC	CASSPPDSPSYEQYF
TRBJ1-5	.	TRBV6-5	TRBD1	TGTGCCAGCAGCTTCACAGGGGGCGGCAATCAGCCCCAGCATTTT	CASSFTGGGNQPQHF
TRBJ1-2	.	TRBV29-1	TRBD1	TGCAGCGTCGGGACAGAACTTAACTATGGCTACACCTTC	CSVGTELNYGYTF
TRBJ2-1	.	TRBV7-9	.	TGTGCCACTGAGAAGCCCGGTGAGCAGTTCTTC	CATEKPGEQFF
TRBJ1-2	many	TRBV12-3/TRBV12-4	TRBD1	TGTGCCAGCGGACAGGGGGCGGTTGGCTACACCTTC	CASGQGAVGYTF
TRBJ2-7	few	TRBV27	.	TGTGCCAGCAGTGACAGCCCTTATCTCGAGCAGTACTTC	CASSDSPYLEQYF
TRBJ2-2	few	TRBV18	.	TGTGCCAGCTCACCACTGGACGGCCAGGAGCTGTTTTTT	CASSPLDGQELFF
TRBJ2-3	many	TRBV7-9	.	TGTGCCATGGGTGAGCAAGGAGATACGCAGTATTTT	CAMGEQGDTQYF
TRBJ2-3	.	TRBV5-4	.	TGTGCCAGCAGCTTCGCGGGGGCCTCAGATACGCAGTATTTT	CASSFAGASDTQYF
TRBJ1-1	many	TRBV29-1	.	TGCAGCGTTGAAGAGTTAGGGTTTTTTCGCACTGAAGCTTTCTTT	CSVEELGFFRTEAFF
TRBJ2-3	.	TRBV24-1	.	TGTGCCACCAGTGGGGCAGTGAGCACAGATACGCAGTATTTT	CATSGAVSTDTQYF
TRBJ1-1	.	TRBV25-1	.	TGTGCCAGCAGTGAATACCCCGGGGGCACTGAAGCTTTCTTT	CASSEYPGGTEAFF
TRBJ2-3	.	TRBV18	TRBD2	TGTGCCAGCTCACCAGTCGCTAGCGGGGATGCAGATACGCAGTATTTT	CASSPVASGDADTQYF
TRBJ1-1	many	TRBV4-1	.	TGCGCCAGCAGCCGATCCACAATGGGGAGGAACACTGAAGCTTTCTTT	CASSRSTMGRNTEAFF
TRBJ2-7	once	TRBV20-1	TRBD2	TGCAGTGCCCAGCGGGGTCTTACCTACGAGCAGTACTTC	CSAQRGLTYEQYF
TRBJ2-1	many	TRBV6-1	.	TGTGCCAGCAGTCAAGCCGGGCCAAGGAACAATGAGCAGTTCTTC	CASSQAGPRNNEQFF
TRBJ2-1	few	TRBV24-1	.	TGTGCCACCAGTGAAGCCGCATGGAATGAGCAGTTCTTC	CATSEAAWNEQFF
TRBJ1-5	.	TRBV27	TRBD1	TGTGCCAGCAGACTATCAGGGACAGGTTATCAGCCCCAGCATTTT	CASRLSGTGYQPQHF
TRBJ1-2	.	TRBV28	.	TGTGCCAGCAGTTTTCTGGGTGCGGGCTACACCTTC	CASSFLGAGYTF
TRBJ2-7	.	TRBV13	TRBD2	TGTGCCAGCAGCTTAGTGAAAAGCGGGGGACCATTCTACGAGCAGTACTTC	CASSLVKSGGPFYEQYF
TRBJ2-7	few	TRBV28	TRBD1	TGTGCCAGCAGTCTGACAGGGGTCAGCGTCTACGAGCAGTACTTC	CASSLTGVSVYEQYF
TRBJ2-5	many	TRBV29-1	TRBD1	TGCAGCGTCCCGAGACAGGGAGTTCCGGAGACCCAGTACTTC	CSVPRQGVPETQYF
TRBJ2-1	.	TRBV11-2	.	TGTGCCAGCAGCTTAAGGGGACCGCGGAATTCCTACAATGAGCAGTTCTTC	CASSLRGPRNSYNEQFF
TRBJ1-1	many	TRBV6-5	.	TGTGCCAGCAGTTACTCGGCGGATCCTACCACTGAAGCTTTCTTT	CASSYSADPTTEAFF
TRBJ1-1	few	TRBV19	.	TGTGCCTCGCACCTTGCGGGGACGAACACTGAAGCTTTCTTT	CASHLAGTNTEAFF
TRBJ2-7	few	TRBV11-2	.	TGTGCCAGCAGCTCCAACCGGGACAAGTCCTACGAGCAGTACTTC	CASSSNRDKSYEQYF
TRBJ2-1	many	TRBV2	.	TGTGCCAGCAGATTCTCTGGGGGACCCTACAATGAGCAGTTCTTC	CASRFSGGPYNEQFF
TRBJ1-5	once	TRBV29-1	TRBD1	TGCAGCGTTGTAGGGGGCGGAGGTCAGCCCCAGCATTTT	CSVVGGGGQPQHF
TRBJ1-1	.	TRBV28	.	TGTGCCAGCAGGGCCGGGGTTGCAGCTTTCTTT	CASRAGVAAFF
TRBJ1-1	many	TRBV7-2	.	TGTGCCAGCAGCTTAGGCAGGGGCAACACTGAAGCTTTCTTT	CASSLGRGNTEAFF
TRBJ2-3	.	TRBV27	.	TGTGCCAGCAGTTTAGGGGTTTCAATAGGTACGCAGTATTTT	CASSLGVSIGTQYF
TRBJ2-7	.	TRBV7-9	.	TGTGCCAGCAGGGGGACGTCGATCTCCTACGAGCAGTACTTC	CASRGTSISYEQYF
TRBJ1-1	.	TRBV6-5	.	TGTGCCAGCAGACAAGGGATGGGTTACACTGAAGCTTTCTTT	CASRQGMGYTEAFF
TRBJ2-7	.	TRBV20-1	.	TGCAGTGCTAGCAGTGGGGGCTCCTACGAGCAGTACTTC	CSASSGGSYEQYF
TRBJ2-2	.	TRBV20-1	.	TGCAGTGCCCCCCTAGCGACGGTCACCGGGGAGCTGTTTTTT	CSAPLATVTGELFF
TRBJ2-1	.	TRBV7-9	.	TGTGCCAGCAGCCCCCAAGCCTCCAATGAGCAGTTCTTC	CASSPQASNEQFF
TRBJ1-2	.	TRBV2	.	TGTGCCAGCAGTGAAGAGGGCAGTCGACTCTATGGCTACACCTTC	CASSEEGSRLYGYTF
TRBJ2-6	.	TRBV28	TRBD2	TGTGCCAGCAACAGTCTGGGAGGGTCCGGGGCCAACGTCCTGACTTTC	CASNSLGGSGANVLTF
TRBJ2-7	.	TRBV7-3	.	TGTGCCAGCAGCCCTCCAGGATTC	CASSPPGF
TRBJ2-5	.	TRBV6-5	TRBD1	TGTGCCAGCAGTTTGACAGGGAGTTGGGAAGAGACCCAGTACTTC	CASSLTGSWEETQYF
TRBJ2-7	.	TRBV29-1	.	TGCAGCGCCAAAGGACAGTCCTACGAGCAGTACTTC	CSAKGQSYEQYF
TRBJ2-7	few	TRBV4-2	.	TGTGCCAGCAGCCAAAGGACAGGGACTATCTACGAGCAGTACTTC	CASSQRTGTIYEQYF
TRBJ1-1	many	TRBV7-2	TRBD1	TGTGCCAGCAGCTACCACAGGGGCCCGAACACTGAAGCTTTCTTT	CASSYHRGPNTEAFF
TRBJ2-7	.	TRBV29-1	.	TGCAGCGCCCTGGGGGGGCGATTCGAGCAGTACTTC	CSALGGRFEQYF
TRBJ1-5	many	TRBV7-2	.	TGTGCCAGCAGCTCCTGGGGGGCTAGCAATCAGCCCCAGCATTTT	CASSSWGASNQPQHF